The T cell receptor (beta chain) described here comes from a study of identical twins. Unique molecular identifiers were present on the cDNA, and a universal primer site came from template switching. MiXCR, applied by TCRdb to the 5' RACE reads, yields one record per CDR3 protein. Of just under 650,000 distinct CDR3 sequences listed, just over 7% are singletons. V lost 5 bases and J lost 5, with 11 bases in between. Germline V gene data show CDR1 as KGHDR and CDR2 as SFDVKD. CDR3 size: 13 residues. These data were also filed under a second study, of yellow fever vaccine responses in identical twins.

The gene calls are TRBV24-1 and TRBJ2-5; unclear D gene. The TCR was taken from a woman aged 18-35 years in good health. Sequenced material: PBMCs. This CDR3 reads CATSAVGRETQYF. The CDR3 DNA is TGTGCCACCAGTGCTGTAGGTCGGGAGACCCAGTACTTC.